This TCR beta chain stems from a study of blood T cell repertoires in COVID-19. Whole-study context: The cDNA or gDNA used as material had been derived from T cells, B-cell-depleted T cells, or PBMCs.

Profiled with immunoSEQ multiplex PCR; TCRdb holds only in-frame clones, not every one. Of more than 200,000 clones listed, around 85% are singletons. Germline lookup yields CDR1 KGHDR and CDR2 SFDVKD. This CDR3 contains 13 residues. Trimming at V came to 4 bases and at J to 10 bases, leaving 3 bases not matched to a gene. Sequencing was done on a sample of peripheral blood. The V gene is TRBV24-1, the J gene TRBJ1-1, with 12 bases lining up with TRBD1. The TCR sequence derives from a woman aged 45 to 65 with acute or convalescent COVID-19. The CDR3: CATSESGQGAAFF. The CDR3 nucleotides read TGTGCCACCAGTGAATCGGGACAGGGGGCAGCTTTCTTT.